This TCR beta chain is drawn from a study of shared clonotypes between healthy human individuals. In the study overall: For every donor, three CD4 naive, three CD4 memory, two CD8 naive and one CD8 memory plates were used.

The donor population consisted of healthy HIV-negative adults with no recent acute infections or vaccinations. Comments on this clone: Distinct nucleotide sequences in the sample also encode this CDR3.

The V gene's germline CDR1 is SGHNT and CDR2 YYREEE (reference sequence). The CDR3 totals 15 residues. V was cut by 4 bases and J by 0 bases, with 11 bases left in between. TCRdb's table, derived via immunoSEQ multiplex PCR, lists solely in-frame clones and lacks some. This table holds 2 million to 3 million clones, roughly 93% found once. Sequences were obtained from naive CD4+ T cells from PBMCs. Noted subset: CD45RA+ positively selected. The rearrangement joins TRBV5-4 to TRBJ2-1; D is possibly TRBD2 (7 bases). The TCR sequence derives from a man younger than 35 in good health. Some clones in this sample may be carry-over from other donors' samples. CDR3 DNA sequence: TGTGCCAGCAGCCCACGGGGGGCCTCCTACAATGAGCAGTTCTTC. It encodes CASSPRGASYNEQFF.